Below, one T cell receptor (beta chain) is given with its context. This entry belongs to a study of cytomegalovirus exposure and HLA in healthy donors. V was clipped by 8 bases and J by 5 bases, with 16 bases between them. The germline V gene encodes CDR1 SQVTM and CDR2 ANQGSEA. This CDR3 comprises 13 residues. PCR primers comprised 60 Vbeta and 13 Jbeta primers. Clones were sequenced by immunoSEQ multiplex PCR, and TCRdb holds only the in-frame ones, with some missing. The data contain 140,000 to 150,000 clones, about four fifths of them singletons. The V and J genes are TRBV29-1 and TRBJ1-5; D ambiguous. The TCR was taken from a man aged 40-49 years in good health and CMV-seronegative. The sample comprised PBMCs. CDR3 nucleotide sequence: TGCAGCATCCGCCTGGGTCGGGATCAGCCCCAGCATTTT. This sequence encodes CSIRLGRDQPQHF.